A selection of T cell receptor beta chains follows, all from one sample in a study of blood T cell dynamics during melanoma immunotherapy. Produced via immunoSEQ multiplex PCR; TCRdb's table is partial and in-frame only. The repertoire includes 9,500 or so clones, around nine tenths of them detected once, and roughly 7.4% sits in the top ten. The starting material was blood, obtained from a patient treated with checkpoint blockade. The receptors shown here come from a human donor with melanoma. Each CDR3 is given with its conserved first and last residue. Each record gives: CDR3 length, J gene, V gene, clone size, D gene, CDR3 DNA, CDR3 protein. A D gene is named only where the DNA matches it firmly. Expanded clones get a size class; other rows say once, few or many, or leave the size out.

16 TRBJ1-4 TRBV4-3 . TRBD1 TGCGCCAGCAGCCGTACAGGGGGCCAATTCGGTGAAAAACTGTTTTTT CASSRTGGQFGEKLFF
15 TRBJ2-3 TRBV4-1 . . TGCGCCAGCAGCCAAGGAATAGGACCGCAAGATACGCAGTATTTT CASSQGIGPQDTQYF
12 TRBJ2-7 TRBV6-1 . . TGTGCCAGCAGTGAGTCGACCTCCGAGCAGTACTTC CASSESTSEQYF
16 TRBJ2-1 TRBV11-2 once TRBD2 TGTGCCAGCAGTCGCCTGCGGGAGGGCCTAGGCAATGAGCAGTTCTTC CASSRLREGLGNEQFF
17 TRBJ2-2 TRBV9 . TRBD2 TGTGCCAGCAGCGCGGGACTAGCGGGGGTTGGCACCGGGGAGCTGTTTTTT CASSAGLAGVGTGELFF
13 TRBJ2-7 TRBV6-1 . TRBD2 TGTGCCAGCAGGCCTAGCGGGGGCTACGAGCAGTACTTC CASRPSGGYEQYF
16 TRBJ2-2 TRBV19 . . TGTGCCAGTAGTAAAGGCGAGGGAGCTGGGCCCGGGGAGCTGTTTTTT CASSKGEGAGPGELFF
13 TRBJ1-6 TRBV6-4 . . TGTGCCAGCAGTTTCGGACAGAATTCACCCCTCCACTTT CASSFGQNSPLHF
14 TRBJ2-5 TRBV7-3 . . TGTGCCAGCAGCTTAACAGGGCTTGGGGAGACCCAGTACTTC CASSLTGLGETQYF
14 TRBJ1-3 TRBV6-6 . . TGTGCCAGCACCGGTCACGACTCTGGAAACACCATATATTTT CASTGHDSGNTIYF
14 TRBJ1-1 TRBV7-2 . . TGTGCCAGCAGCTTAAGGGGGTCGAACACTGAAGCTTTCTTT CASSLRGSNTEAFF
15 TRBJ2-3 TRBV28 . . TGTGCCAGCACGATCGCAGACAGCCTCACAGATACGCAGTATTTT CASTIADSLTDTQYF
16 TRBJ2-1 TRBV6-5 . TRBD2 TGTGCCAGCAGTTACCTTGGACTAGCGGGAGGCAATGAGCAGTTCTTC CASSYLGLAGGNEQFF
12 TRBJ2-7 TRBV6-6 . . TGTGCCAGCAGCGCTACCGACAGCCCCGCGTGCTTC CASSATDSPACF
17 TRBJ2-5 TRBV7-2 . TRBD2 TGTGCCAGCAGCTTAGCACTAGCGGGAGGGGGGCAAGAGACCCAGTACTTC CASSLALAGGGQETQYF
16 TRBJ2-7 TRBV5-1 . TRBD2 TGCGCCAGCAGCTTGGCTTCTCAGGGAGGGGCCTACGAGCAGTACTTC CASSLASQGGAYEQYF
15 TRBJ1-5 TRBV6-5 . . TGTGCCAGCAGTTCACGGACAGTCGGAGGGTGGCCCCAGCATTTT CASSSRTVGGWPQHF
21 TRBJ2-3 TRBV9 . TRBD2 TGTGCCAGCAGCTTTTACGCTGGACTAGCGGGAAATCAGCGAAGCACAGATACGCAGTATTTT CASSFYAGLAGNQRSTDTQYF
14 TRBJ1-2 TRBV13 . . TGTGCCAGCAGCTTAGGCGCCGCTAACTATGGCTACACCTTC CASSLGAANYGYTF
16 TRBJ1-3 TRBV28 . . TGTGCCAGCAGTGGTTTAATGGCCAGCTCTGGAAACACCATATATTTT CASSGLMASSGNTIYF
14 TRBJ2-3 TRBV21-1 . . TGTGCCAGCAGCAAAGCTTCCCACACAGATACGCAGTATTTT CASSKASHTDTQYF
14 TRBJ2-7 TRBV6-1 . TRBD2 TGTGCCAGCAGTGTGACTAGCAAGTCTAACGAGCAGTACTTC CASSVTSKSNEQYF
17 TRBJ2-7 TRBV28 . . TGTGCCAGCAGTTTTAGCAGCGGAAGGCCCCAACCCTACGAGCAGTACTTC CASSFSSGRPQPYEQYF
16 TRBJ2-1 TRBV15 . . TGTGCCACCAGCAGAGATCGCGGGGCAGCGCGCAATGAGCAGTTCTTC CATSRDRGAARNEQFF
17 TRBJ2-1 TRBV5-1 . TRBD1 TGCGCCAGCAGCTTGCCTCCGGCAGGGGGTTTTGTAATTGAGCAGTTCTTC CASSLPPAGGFVIEQFF
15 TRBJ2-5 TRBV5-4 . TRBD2 TGTGCCAGCAGCTTGGGAAGCGGGACGAAAGAGACCCAGTACTTC CASSLGSGTKETQYF
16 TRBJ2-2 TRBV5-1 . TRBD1 TGCGCCAGCACCAAAGGGACAGTTACTCTCACCGGGGAGCTGTTTTTT CASTKGTVTLTGELFF
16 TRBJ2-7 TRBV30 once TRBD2 TGTGCCTGGAAACTAGCGGGAATCTCTGGGGACTACGAGCAGTACTTC CAWKLAGISGDYEQYF
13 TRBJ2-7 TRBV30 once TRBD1 TGTGCCTGGGGGGGACAGGTGTCCTACGAGCAGTACTTC CAWGGQVSYEQYF
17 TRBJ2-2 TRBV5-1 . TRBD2 TGCGCCAGCAGCTTGGGTCCGGGGGGAGCGAACACCGGGGAGCTGTTTTTT CASSLGPGGANTGELFF
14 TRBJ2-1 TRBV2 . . TGTGCCAGCAGTGTGTATGGGGGAGCTAGTGAGCAGTTCTTC CASSVYGGASEQFF
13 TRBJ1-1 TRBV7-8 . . TGTGCCAGCAGCTTAACCACGAACACTGAAGCTTTCTTT CASSLTTNTEAFF
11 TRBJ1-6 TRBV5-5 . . TGTGCCAGCAGCCATGATTCACCCCTCCACTTT CASSHDSPLHF
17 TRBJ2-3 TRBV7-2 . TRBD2 TGTGCCAGCAGCTTAGCTCGGCTAGCGGGAGGATTAGATACGCAGTATTTT CASSLARLAGGLDTQYF
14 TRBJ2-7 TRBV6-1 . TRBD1 TGTGCCAGCAGCTTCGACAGGGTATCCTACGAGCAGTACTTC CASSFDRVSYEQYF
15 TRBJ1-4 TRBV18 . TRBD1 TGTGCCAGCTCACCGGGACAGACAACTAATGAAAAACTGTTTTTT CASSPGQTTNEKLFF
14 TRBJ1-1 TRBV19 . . TGTGCCAGTAGTGGGACCTTACTGAACACTGAAGCTTTCTTT CASSGTLLNTEAFF
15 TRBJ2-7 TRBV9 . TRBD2 TGTGCCAGCAGCGTAGGGGGCGGGAGCAGGTACGAGCAGTACTTC CASSVGGGSRYEQYF
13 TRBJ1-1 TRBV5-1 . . TGCGCCAGCAGCTCCACCCACCCCACTGAAGCTTTCTTT CASSSTHPTEAFF
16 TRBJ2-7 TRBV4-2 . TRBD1 TGTGCCAGCAGCCACTCGACCGGGACAGGGGTGTACGAGCAGTACTTC CASSHSTGTGVYEQYF
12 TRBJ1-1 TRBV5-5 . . TGTGCCAGCAGCTTAGGGGGACGGGAAGCTTTCTTT CASSLGGREAFF
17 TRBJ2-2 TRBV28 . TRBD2 TGTGCCAGCAGCCGGGGACTAGCGGGAGGCTTTACCGGGGAGCTGTTTTTT CASSRGLAGGFTGELFF
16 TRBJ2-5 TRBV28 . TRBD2 TGTGCCAGCAGTTCCCCAGCGGGAGGGCCAAAGGAGACCCAGTACTTC CASSSPAGGPKETQYF
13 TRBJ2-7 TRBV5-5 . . TGTGCCAGCCGTGTCTTGTACGAGGGGGAGCAGTACTTC CASRVLYEGEQYF
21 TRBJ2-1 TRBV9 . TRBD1 TGTGCCAGCAGCATGAGTCGTTCGGGACAGGGCCGAAAAGGCTCCTACAATGAGCAGTTCTTC CASSMSRSGQGRKGSYNEQFF
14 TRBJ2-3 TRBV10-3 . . TGTGCCATCAGTGATTCTAGCGGCACAGATACGCAGTATTTT CAISDSSGTDTQYF
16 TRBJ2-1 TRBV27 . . TGTGCCAGCAGTTCCACAGATTCCAGCCTTATCAATGAGCAGTTCTTC CASSSTDSSLINEQFF
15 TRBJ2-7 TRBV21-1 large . TGTGCCGGATGGGTCGCGGGAGATTTGTCCTACGAGCAGTACTTC CAGWVAGDLSYEQYF
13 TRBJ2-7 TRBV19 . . TGTGCCAGTAGTATAAGCCGCACCTACGAGCAGTACTTC CASSISRTYEQYF
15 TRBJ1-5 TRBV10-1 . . TGCGCCAGCAGTGGACTGGGGCCTAGCAATCAGCCCCAGCATTTT CASSGLGPSNQPQHF
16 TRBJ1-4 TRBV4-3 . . TGCGCCAGCAGCTCCATTACGGGGGAAACTAATGAAAAACTGTTTTTT CASSSITGETNEKLFF